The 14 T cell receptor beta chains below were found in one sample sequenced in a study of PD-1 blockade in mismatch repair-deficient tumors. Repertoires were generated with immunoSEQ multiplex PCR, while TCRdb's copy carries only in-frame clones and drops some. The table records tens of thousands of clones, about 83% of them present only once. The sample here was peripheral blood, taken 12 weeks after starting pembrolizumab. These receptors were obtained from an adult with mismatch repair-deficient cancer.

The CDR3 protein is CASSPGPGLAGVYQETQYF. The CDR3 nucleotides are TGTGCCAGCAGCCCAGGGCCTGGGCTAGCGGGAGTATATCAAGAGACCCAGTACTTC. The chain joins TRBV7-8 to TRBJ2-5, with TRBD2 matching 10 bases. The CDR3 loop spans 19 amino acids. Germline loops: CDR1 SGHVS, CDR2 FQNEAQ. J was trimmed by 2 bases and V by 5 bases; bases with no gene match: 17.

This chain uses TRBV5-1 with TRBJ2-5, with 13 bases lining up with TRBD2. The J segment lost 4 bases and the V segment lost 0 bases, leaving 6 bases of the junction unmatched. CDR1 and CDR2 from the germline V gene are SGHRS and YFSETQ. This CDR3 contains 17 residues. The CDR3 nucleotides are TGCGCCAGCAGCTTGGTTACTAGCGGGAGGGCCATAGAGACCCAGTACTTC. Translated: CASSLVTSGRAIETQYF.

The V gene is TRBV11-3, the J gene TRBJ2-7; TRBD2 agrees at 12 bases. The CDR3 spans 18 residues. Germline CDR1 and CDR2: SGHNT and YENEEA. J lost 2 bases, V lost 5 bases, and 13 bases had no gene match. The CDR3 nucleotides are TGTGCCAGCAGCCAAACCATTGGACTAGCGGGAACTACCTACGAGCAGTACTTC. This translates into CASSQTIGLAGTTYEQYF. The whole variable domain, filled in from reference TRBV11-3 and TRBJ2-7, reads EAGVVQSPRYKIIEKKQPVAFWCNPISGHNTLYWYLQNLGQGPELLIRYENEEAVDDSQLPKDRFSAERLKGVDSTLKIQPAELGDSAVYLCASSQTIGLAGTTYEQYFGPGTRLTVT.

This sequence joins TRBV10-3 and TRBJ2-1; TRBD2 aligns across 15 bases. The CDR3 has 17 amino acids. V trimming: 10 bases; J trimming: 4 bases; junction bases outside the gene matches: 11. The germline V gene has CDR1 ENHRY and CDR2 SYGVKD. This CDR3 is CATKHGLAGGSYNEQFF. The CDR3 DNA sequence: TGTGCCACAAAACACGGACTAGCGGGAGGGTCATACAATGAGCAGTTCTTC.

In nucleotides, the CDR3 is TGTGCCAGCAGCCCCCGGACTAGCGGGAGGGCCGGAGGGTATTTT. It is translated as CASSPRTSGRAGGYF. This chain uses TRBV5-8 with TRBJ2-3; 15 bases align to TRBD2. Germline CDR1 is SGHTS and CDR2 is YDEGEE. The CDR3 consists of 15 residues. V dropped 4 bases and J dropped 14; count of bases not matched to a gene: 11. Supplemented by reference TRBV5-8 and TRBJ2-3, the full variable domain reads EAGVTQSPTHLIKTRGQQATLRCSPISGHTSVYWYQQALGLGLQFLLWYDEGEERNRGNFPPRFSGRQFPNYSSELNVNALELEDSALYLCASSPRTSGRAGGYFGPGTRLTVL.

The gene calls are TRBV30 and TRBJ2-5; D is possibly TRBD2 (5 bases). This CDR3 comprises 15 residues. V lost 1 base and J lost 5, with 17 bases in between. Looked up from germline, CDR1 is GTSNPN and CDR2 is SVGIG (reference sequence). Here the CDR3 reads CAWSGRREPGETQYF. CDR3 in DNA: TGTGCCTGGAGTGGGCGCCGCGAACCGGGGGAGACCCAGTACTTC.

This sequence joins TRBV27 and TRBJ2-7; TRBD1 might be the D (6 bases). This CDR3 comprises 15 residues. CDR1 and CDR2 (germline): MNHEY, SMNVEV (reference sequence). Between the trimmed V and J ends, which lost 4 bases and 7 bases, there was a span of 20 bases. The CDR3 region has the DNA TGTGCCAGCAGTTCCGACAGGCCGATGCTAACTGAGCAGTACTTC. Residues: CASSSDRPMLTEQYF.

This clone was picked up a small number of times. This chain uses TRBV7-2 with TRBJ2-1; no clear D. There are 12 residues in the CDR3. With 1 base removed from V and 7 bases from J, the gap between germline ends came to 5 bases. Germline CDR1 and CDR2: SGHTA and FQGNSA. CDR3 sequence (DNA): TGTGCCAGCAGCTTAGGACATAATGAGCAGTTCTTC. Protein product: CASSLGHNEQFF.

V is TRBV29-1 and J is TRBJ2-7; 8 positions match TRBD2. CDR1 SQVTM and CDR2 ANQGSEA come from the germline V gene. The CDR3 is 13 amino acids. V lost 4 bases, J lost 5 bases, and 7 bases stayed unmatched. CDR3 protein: CSVVKAGEHEQYF. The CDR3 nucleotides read TGCAGCGTTGTAAAAGCGGGAGAACACGAGCAGTACTTC.

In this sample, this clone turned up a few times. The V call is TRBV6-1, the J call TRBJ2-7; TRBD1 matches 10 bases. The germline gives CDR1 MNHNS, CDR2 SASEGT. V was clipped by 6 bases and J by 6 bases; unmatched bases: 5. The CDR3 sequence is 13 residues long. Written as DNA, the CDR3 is TGTGCCAGCAGCGGACAGGGGGGCGGCGAGCAGTACTTC. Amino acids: CASSGQGGGEQYF.

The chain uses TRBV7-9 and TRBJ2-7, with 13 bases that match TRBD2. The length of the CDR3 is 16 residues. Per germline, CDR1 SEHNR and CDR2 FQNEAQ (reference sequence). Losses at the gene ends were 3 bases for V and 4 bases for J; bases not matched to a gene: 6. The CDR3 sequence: CASSFPRLAGGYEQYF. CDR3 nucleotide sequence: TGTGCCAGCAGCTTCCCTCGACTAGCGGGAGGATACGAGCAGTACTTC.

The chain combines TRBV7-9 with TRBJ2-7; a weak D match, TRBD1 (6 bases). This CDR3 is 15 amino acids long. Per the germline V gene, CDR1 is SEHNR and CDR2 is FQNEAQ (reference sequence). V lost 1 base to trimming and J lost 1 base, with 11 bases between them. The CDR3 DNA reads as TGTGCCAGCAGCTTAGTCCAGGGGTTTTCCTACGAGCAGTACTTC. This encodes CASSLVQGFSYEQYF.

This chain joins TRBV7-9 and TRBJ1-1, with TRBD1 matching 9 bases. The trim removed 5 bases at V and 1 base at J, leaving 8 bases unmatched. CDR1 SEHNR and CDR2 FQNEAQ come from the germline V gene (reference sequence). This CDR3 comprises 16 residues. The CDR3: CASSRSGTGQNTEAFF. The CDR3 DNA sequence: TGTGCCAGCAGCCGATCCGGGACAGGGCAGAACACTGAAGCTTTCTTT. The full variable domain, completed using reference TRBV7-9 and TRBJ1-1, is DTGVSQNPRHKITKRGQNVTFRCDPISEHNRLYWYRQTLGQGPEFLTYFQNEAQLEKSRLLSDRFSAERPKGSFSTLEIQRTEQGDSAMYLCASSRSGTGQNTEAFFGQGTRLTVV.

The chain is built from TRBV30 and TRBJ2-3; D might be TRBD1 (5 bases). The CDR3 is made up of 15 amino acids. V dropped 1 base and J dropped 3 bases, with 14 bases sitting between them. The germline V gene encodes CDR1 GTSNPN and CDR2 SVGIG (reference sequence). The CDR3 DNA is TGTGCCTGGAGTGGTCAGGGCCCTTGGACAGATACGCAGTATTTT. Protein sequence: CAWSGQGPWTDTQYF.